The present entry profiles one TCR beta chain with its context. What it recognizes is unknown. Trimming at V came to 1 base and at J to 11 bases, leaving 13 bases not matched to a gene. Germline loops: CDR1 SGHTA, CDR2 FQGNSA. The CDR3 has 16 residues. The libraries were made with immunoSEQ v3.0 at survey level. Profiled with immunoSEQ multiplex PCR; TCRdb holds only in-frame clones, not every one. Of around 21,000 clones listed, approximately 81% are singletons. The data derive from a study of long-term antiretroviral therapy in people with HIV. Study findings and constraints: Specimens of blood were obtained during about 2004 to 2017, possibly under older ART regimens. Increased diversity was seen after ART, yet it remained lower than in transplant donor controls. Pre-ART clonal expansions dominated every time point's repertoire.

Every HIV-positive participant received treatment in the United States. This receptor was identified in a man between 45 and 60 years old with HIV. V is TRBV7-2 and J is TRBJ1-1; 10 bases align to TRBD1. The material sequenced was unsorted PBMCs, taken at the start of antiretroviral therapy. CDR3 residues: CASSLEPKPPGQGAFF. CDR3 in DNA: TGTGCCAGCAGCTTAGAGCCCAAACCTCCGGGACAGGGGGCTTTCTTT.